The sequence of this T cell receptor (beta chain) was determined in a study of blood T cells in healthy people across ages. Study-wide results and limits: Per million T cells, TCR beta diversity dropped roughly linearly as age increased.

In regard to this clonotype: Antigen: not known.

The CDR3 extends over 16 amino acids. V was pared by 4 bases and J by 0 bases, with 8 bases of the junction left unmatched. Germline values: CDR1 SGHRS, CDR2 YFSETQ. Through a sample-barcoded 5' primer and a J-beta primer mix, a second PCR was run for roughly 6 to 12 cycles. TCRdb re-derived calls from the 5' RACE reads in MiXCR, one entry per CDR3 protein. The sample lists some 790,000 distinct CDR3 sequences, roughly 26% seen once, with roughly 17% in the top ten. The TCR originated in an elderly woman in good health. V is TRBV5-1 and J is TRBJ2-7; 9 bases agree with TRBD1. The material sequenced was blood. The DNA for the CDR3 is TGCGCCAGCAGCCCGGCCGGGACAGGGATCTCCTACGAGCAGTACTTC. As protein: CASSPAGTGISYEQYF.